Given below is one T cell receptor beta chain in context. The specificity of this receptor is unknown. Base qualities are not provided; no much larger clone lies one nucleotide away. Libraries were prepared through the immunoSEQ multiplex PCR assay. For most patients, genomic DNA was isolated using the Qiagen DNeasy Blood and Tissue Kit and was shipped frozen to Adaptive Biotechnologies for TCR sequencing. Adaptive Biotechnologies carried out high-throughput TCR-beta CDR3 sequencing of genomic DNA for most patients. From the authors' description of their analysis: Adaptive's ImmunoSEQ software was the source of the TCR sequencing data for about 20 patients, while a few other patients were processed with MiXCR and VDJtools. CD4 versus CD8 sorting errors were corrected by removing sequences found in both subsets at a frequency ratio below 5:1. Because the origin of CDR3 nucleotide sequences shared between donor and recipient could not be assigned, those sequences were removed. Alloreactive clones required at least 2-fold expansion over unstimulated cells and minimum CFSE-low frequency of 0.002% (template counts) or 0.001% (read counts). Clones detected in sequenced pre-transplant spleen, lymph node, or MLR CFSE-low populations of the donor or recipient were defined as mappable. Cumulative frequency of alloreactive clones was calculated as a percentage of all sequences weighted by copy number. As stored in TCRdb, this immuneACCESS dataset retains in-frame rearrangements with V and J assigned. A fraction of the clones does not appear; measured against another copy, unresolved V genes explain less than half of the discrepancy, and the remainder lacks a known reason. V, J and clone size are those of that table, while D and trimming were read from the DNA. Recorded for this sample are 89,000 or so clones; around 80% of them occurred a single time. The top ten constitute 0.83% of the sample.

The data belong to a study of graft-versus-host responses after intestinal transplantation (dated by TCRdb to the early 2020s). Regarding the study in general: Multivisceral, liver-intestinal, or isolated intestinal transplants were received by the recipients. Anti-thymocyte globulin induction was given to all recipients, followed by maintenance tacrolimus and steroids for 2 to 3 years. Graft-versus-host and host-versus-graft alloreactive T cell clones were tracked in the graft, circulation and bone marrow after intestinal transplantation using bulk TCR-beta CDR3 sequencing. To identify alloreactive clones, pre-transplant mixed lymphocyte reaction products were sequenced and then compared with unstimulated pre-transplant donor and recipient T cells. A cohort of roughly 25 intestinal transplant recipients, including one retransplant, was enrolled, and a few patients lacking pretransplant specimens were excluded. A peak of at least 4% donor T cells among recipient peripheral blood mononuclear cells was the definition used for donor T cell macrochimerism. Instead of going to the commercial service, samples from a few later patients were sequenced in-house on an Illumina MiSeq and processed with MiXCR.

Overall study results and their limits: Conclusions were limited by the relatively low number and heterogeneity of intestinal transplant patients. GvH clones were detected in recipient bone marrow, and some of these GvH clones were observed earlier in ileal mucosa or blood, consistent with an intestinal mucosal origin. Early after transplant, peak levels of circulating GvH clones were found to be associated with declines in HvG clones. Patients with donor T cell macrochimerism had high GvH to HvG T cell clonal ratios in their allografts.

The CDR3 starts with the cysteine, ends with the phenylalanine, and has 14 residues. Only CDR3 DNA is held: 42 bases, read in frame from base 1. The junction carries 13 bases between V and J, which are trimmed by 5 bases and 3 bases respectively. Reading the germline V gene gives CDR1 SGHRS and CDR2 YFSETQ. Taken with the paper, the label for time point translates to: cells obtained before transplantation from donor or recipient. CD3+CD4+ and CD3+CD8+ populations were FACS-sorted from unstimulated pre-transplant donor and recipient cells taken from spleen or lymph nodes. This receptor was identified in a human donor who received an intestinal transplant. Recombination connected TRBV5-1 to TRBJ2-3; the best D guess is TRBD2, with 6 bases matching. The material was unstimulated CD4+ T cells sorted from spleen or lymph node cells, obtained before intestinal transplant. The sequence in DNA is TGCGCCAGCAGGGGTGTTGCGGGGACAGATACGCAGTATTTT. The translation is CASRGVAGTDTQYF.